This is a list of T cell receptor beta chains from one sample in a study of T-cell memory formation after mild COVID-19. Using its own MiXCR run on the 5' RACE reads, TCRdb lists one record per CDR3 protein. Among 380,000 or so distinct CDR3 sequences listed, roughly an eighth were seen once. Sequencing used PBMCs or a T cell subset sorted from them (not recorded which). The receptor set was obtained from a man between 18 and 29 years old who had mild COVID-19 (a few samples of this study predate the infection). Cell type and time point are not known. Each CDR3 is given with its conserved first and last residue. D genes are given only for firm matches. Some rows mark clone size as missing; the rest say once, few, many or name a class of expanded clone.

few	TRBD1	TRBV12-3/TRBV12-4	TRBJ1-2	TGTGCCAGCGTTAGAGGGACAGCCCTTTATGGCTACACCTTC	CASVRGTALYGYTF
-	TRBD2	TRBV4-2	TRBJ2-3	TGTGCCAGCAGCCAAGATCTAGCGGGCTACACAGATACGCAGTATTTT	CASSQDLAGYTDTQYF
-	TRBD1	TRBV10-3	TRBJ2-1	TGTGCCACAGGGACAGGTGCGGATGAGCAGTTCTTC	CATGTGADEQFF
-	TRBD1	TRBV28	TRBJ1-6	TGTGCCAGCGGGACAGGGGGCTCACCCCTCCACTTT	CASGTGGSPLHF
many	-	TRBV5-5	TRBJ2-3	TGTGCCAGCAGCTTGTCAGGGGTTAGCACAGATACGCAGTATTTT	CASSLSGVSTDTQYF
-	-	TRBV5-1	TRBJ1-1	TGCGCCAGCAGCATGGACCGCGTGATGAACACTGAAGCTTTCTTT	CASSMDRVMNTEAFF
-	-	TRBV6-5	TRBJ1-6	TGTGCCAGCAAATGGGGTGAGAATTCACCCCTCCACTTT	CASKWGENSPLHF
few	-	TRBV24-1	TRBJ2-3	TGTGCCACCGGGGATCCTAGGTCGCAGTATTTT	CATGDPRSQYF
many	TRBD1	TRBV7-9	TRBJ2-7	TGTGCCAGCAGCTTAGGGGGACAGGGATCTCGCGAGCAGTACTTC	CASSLGGQGSREQYF
few	-	TRBV28	TRBJ1-1	TGTGCCACCTTAAACAGGGCCTTCATGAACACTGAAGCTTTCTTT	CATLNRAFMNTEAFF
few	-	TRBV12-3/TRBV12-4	TRBJ2-7	TGTGCCAGCACTATTACCCAGACCCCCTACGAGCAGTACTTC	CASTITQTPYEQYF
few	TRBD1	TRBV2	TRBJ1-3	TGTGCCAGCAGATGGGGGGCAGGGGGTGGAAACACCATATATTTT	CASRWGAGGGNTIYF
few	-	TRBV4-1	TRBJ2-3	TGCGCCAGCAGCCAAGAAAACAAGCCCAGCACAGATACGCAGTATTTT	CASSQENKPSTDTQYF
few	-	TRBV4-3	TRBJ2-1	TGCGCCAGCAGCCAAGATGCAGGGTATGAGCAGTTCTTC	CASSQDAGYEQFF
many	-	TRBV5-5	TRBJ2-3	TGTGCCAGCAGCGGCCTAGGTGTTGGAGGAGATACGCAGTATTTT	CASSGLGVGGDTQYF
-	-	TRBV28	TRBJ1-2	TGTGCCAGCAGAAGCGGGGGGAACTATGGCTACACCTTC	CASRSGGNYGYTF
-	TRBD1	TRBV5-6	TRBJ2-5	TGTGCCAGCAGCTCCTACAGGGGACAAGAGACCCAGTACTTC	CASSSYRGQETQYF
-	-	TRBV29-1	TRBJ2-7	TGCAGCGTCGTTCGGGACGGGCACAAAGAGCAGTACTTC	CSVVRDGHKEQYF
few	-	TRBV5-1	TRBJ2-3	TGCGCCAGCAGCTCTGGGATCTCTGTCACAGATACGCAGTATTTT	CASSSGISVTDTQYF
-	-	TRBV7-2	TRBJ1-2	TGTGCCAGCAGCTTAGTAACAGGGCGGTATGGCTACACCTTC	CASSLVTGRYGYTF
few	-	TRBV28	TRBJ2-5	TGTGCCAGCAGTTCGCTCGTTTGGGCTGCAATGAAGGCTCAAGAGACCCAGTACTTC	CASSSLVWAAMKAQETQYF
-	-	TRBV12-3/TRBV12-4	TRBJ1-2	TGTGCCAGCAGCAGGGCGGCGGGCTACACCTTC	CASSRAAGYTF
few	-	TRBV19	TRBJ2-2	TGTGCCAGTAGGTCACAGGGGAACACCGGGGAGCTGTTTTTT	CASRSQGNTGELFF
-	-	TRBV12-3/TRBV12-4	TRBJ1-5	TGTGCCAGCACTGGGCAGGGAACTGTTCAGCCCCAGCATTTT	CASTGQGTVQPQHF
few	-	TRBV3-1	TRBJ1-2	TGTGCCAGCAGCCAAGCTACAGGGCTTGGCTACACCTTC	CASSQATGLGYTF
many	-	TRBV4-2	TRBJ2-5	TGTGCCAGCAGCCAAGGGAGTTACGGCAGCGGAGAAGAGACCCAGTACTTC	CASSQGSYGSGEETQYF
-	TRBD1	TRBV7-9	TRBJ1-5	TGTGCCAGCAACTCCGGAGACAGGGGGCAGCATTTT	CASNSGDRGQHF